Described below is a single T cell receptor (beta chain) sequence and its context. The antigen is undetermined. TCRdb keeps only in-frame clones here, not all; method: immunoSEQ multiplex PCR. The table has more than 30,000 clones, 95% to 97% seen once. Trimming cost V 1 base and J 5 bases; bases outside gene matches: 10. Germline loops: CDR1 LGHNT, CDR2 FRNRAP. The CDR3 spans 16 residues. This sample was taken from a study of T cells in tuberculosis. Across the study: A South African cohort included IGRA-negative adolescents, latently infected IGRA-positive adolescents and adults with active tuberculosis.

Notes on the study in general: GEM motif frequencies gave around 67% accuracy; the GMM repertoire gave about 90%.

This sequence was found in a donor between 5 and 29 years old with latent tuberculosis or without tuberculosis infection. J is TRBJ2-5 and V is TRBV12-5; 7 bases line up with TRBD2. Sequencing input: PBMCs. For the CDR3, the DNA is TGTGCTAGTGGTTTGGGTTCGGGAGGTATTCTGGAGACCCAGTACTTC. It encodes CASGLGSGGILETQYF.